This T cell receptor beta chain was obtained from a study of blood T cells in healthy people across ages. Germline V CDR1 and CDR2: DFQATT, SNEGSKA (reference sequence). The V and J ends lost 0 bases and 3 bases respectively, with 12 bases between them. CDR3 length: 15 amino acids. A second PCR of about 7 to 12 cycles used a sample-barcoded 5' primer and a J-beta primer mix. MiXCR, run by TCRdb on the 5' RACE reads, gives a single entry per CDR3 protein. The sample has some 900,000 distinct CDR3 sequences, around 48% seen once. The V gene is TRBV20-1, the J gene TRBJ2-1; the D gene could be TRBD1 or TRBD2 (5 bases each). The sequenced sample consisted of blood. This sequence originates from a man aged 30-40 years in good health. This CDR3 reads CSARDPPRGYNEQFF. DNA of the CDR3: TGCAGTGCTAGAGATCCCCCGAGGGGCTACAATGAGCAGTTCTTC.